A single sample gave rise to the 15 T cell receptor beta chains below, sequenced in a study of response to subunit inactivated influenza vaccine. TCRdb called the RT-PCR reads again in MiXCR, with one record for every CDR3 protein. Here the sample spans around 480,000 distinct CDR3 sequences, roughly 9.8% being singletons. The sequenced sample was PBMCs from blood, obtained 40 to 50 days after vaccination. The receptors were gathered from a man over 45 who received an inactivated influenza vaccine.

V usage is TRBV28 and J usage is TRBJ2-7, with 11 bases lining up with TRBD1. CDR1 is MDHEN and CDR2 is SYDVKM in the germline V gene. J was trimmed by 3 bases and V by 6 bases; bases with no gene match: 7. The CDR3 covers 15 residues. In nucleotides, the CDR3 is TGTGCCAGCAGGGAGCCGGGACAGGGGGACTACGAGCAGTACTTC. This encodes CASREPGQGDYEQYF. Supplemented by reference TRBV28 and TRBJ2-7, the full variable domain reads DVKVTQSSRYLVKRTGEKVFLECVQDMDHENMFWYRQDPGLGLRLIYFSYDVKMKEKGDIPEGYSVSREKKERFSLILESASTNQTSMYLCASREPGQGDYEQYFGPGTRLTVT.

This clonotype was found a few times. Germline and junction disagree at one end, which may indicate a read error. The V gene is TRBV6-4, the J gene TRBJ1-1; 7 bases agree with TRBD1. The CDR3 runs to 14 residues. The germline CDR1 and CDR2 sequences are MRHNA and SNTAGT. CDR3 sequence: CASSDSGTVSSNSF. The CDR3 bases are TGTGCCAGCAGTGACTCGGGGACAGTCTCGTCGAATTCCTTT.

This clonotype was observed a few times. The CDR3: CASSHPKSLSEQYF. The CDR3 DNA sequence: TGTGCCAGCAGCCATCCTAAATCTCTCTCCGAGCAGTACTTC. This chain uses TRBV14 with TRBJ2-7; D not resolved. The CDR3 loop spans 14 amino acids. With 3 bases removed from V and 6 bases from J, the gap between germline ends came to 15 bases. CDR1 SGHDN and CDR2 FVKESK come from the germline V gene.

This clonotype has just a few counts. The V gene is TRBV6-5, the J gene TRBJ2-1; TRBD1 is a possible D gene (6 bases). Germline V gene data show CDR1 as MNHEY and CDR2 as SVGAGI. The V end lost 2 bases, the J end lost 10 bases, and 27 bases lay between the germline ends. CDR3 size: 18 residues. The CDR3 sequence is CASSYRNLQGWPPREQFF. CDR3 coding DNA: TGTGCCAGCAGTTACCGAAACCTACAGGGATGGCCCCCCCGGGAGCAGTTCTTC.

This clonotype was found many times. This rearrangement joins TRBV20-1 to TRBJ1-1; D gene unclear. CDR3 length: 11 amino acids. Germline loops: CDR1 DFQATT, CDR2 SNEGSKA (reference sequence). Here the CDR3 DNA reads TGCAGCACTGTCCTGAACACTGAAGCTTTCTTT. Translated: CSTVLNTEAFF.

This chain connects TRBV5-1 to TRBJ2-3; maybe TRBD2 (5 bases). The CDR3 has 14 residues. V was clipped by 0 bases and J by 6 bases, with 11 bases between them. Per germline, CDR1 SGHRS and CDR2 YFSETQ. CDR3 bases: TGCGCCAGCAGCTTGGAGCGGCCCACGGATACGCAGTATTTT. Encoded protein: CASSLERPTDTQYF.

The chain combines TRBV20-1 with TRBJ1-6; no clear D. This CDR3 comprises 15 residues. Germline V gene data show CDR1 as DFQATT and CDR2 as SNEGSKA (reference sequence). Trimming removed 1 base at V and 3 bases at J, with 10 bases between. The CDR3 reads CSARVGSYYNSPLHF. Written as DNA, the CDR3 is TGCAGTGCTAGAGTCGGCAGTTACTATAATTCACCCCTCCACTTT.

The V and J genes are TRBV4-1 and TRBJ1-2; no firm D call. V lost 2 bases and J 1 base, leaving 11 bases between the germline ends. The length of the CDR3 is 15 residues. Per the germline V gene, CDR1 is MGHRA and CDR2 is YSYEKL. CDR3 bases: TGCGCCAGCAGCCAAACGTACGGGCTTAACTATGGCTACACCTTC. As protein: CASSQTYGLNYGYTF.

This clonotype was observed at least ten times. J is TRBJ2-6 and V is TRBV12-3 or TRBV12-4; TRBD1 aligns across 10 bases. The ends lost 6 bases at V and 6 bases at J; junction bases unmatched: 5. The CDR3 has 15 residues. Written as DNA, the CDR3 is TGTGCCAGCAGCCCTCGACAGGGGGCGGCCAACGTCCTGACTTTC. Translating gives CASSPRQGAANVLTF.

The chain couples TRBV20-1 to TRBJ1-2; tentative D call: TRBD1 (5 bases). Germline CDR1 DFQATT, CDR2 SNEGSKA (reference sequence). The CDR3 runs 14 residues. V was cut by 0 bases and J by 5 bases, with 13 bases left in between. CDR3 DNA: TGCAGTGCTAGAGATCCTTCAGGGATGTATGGCTACACCTTC. The encoded protein is CSARDPSGMYGYTF.

This chain joins TRBV27 and TRBJ2-7, with 10 bases identical to TRBD2. Germline trimming cut 9 bases from V and 3 bases from J; bases unmatched to any gene: 8. The CDR3 runs 14 residues. Germline CDR1 MNHEY, CDR2 SMNVEV (reference sequence). CDR3 sequence (DNA): TGTGCCAGTATGACTAGCGGGCGATTCTACGAGCAGTACTTC. Its translation: CASMTSGRFYEQYF.

The sample holds a few counts of this clonotype. The chain is built from TRBV28 and TRBJ2-1; 14 bases are a match to TRBD2. J gave up 8 bases and V 3 bases, and 6 bases lay outside the gene matches. The CDR3 sequence is 16 residues long. Per the germline V gene, CDR1 is MDHEN and CDR2 is SYDVKM. The CDR3 protein is CASSLPGTSGSDEQFF. In nucleotides, the CDR3 is TGTGCCAGCAGTTTGCCCGGGACTAGCGGGAGCGATGAGCAGTTCTTC.

The genes are TRBV5-6 and TRBJ2-3, with TRBD2 identical over 13 bases. The trim removed 4 bases at V and 1 base at J, leaving 9 bases unmatched. In germline, CDR1 is SGHDT, CDR2 YYEEEE. The CDR3 is 18 residues long. The CDR3 bases are TGTGCCAGCAGCCCCTCCGGGACTAGCGGGAAACGCACAGATACGCAGTATTTT. Translation: CASSPSGTSGKRTDTQYF.

The chain employs TRBV7-2 and TRBJ1-3; D perhaps matches TRBD1 (5 bases). Trimming removed 5 bases at V and 6 bases at J, with 14 bases between. The CDR3 runs 14 residues. Germline V gene sequence: CDR1 SGHTA, CDR2 FQGNSA. The CDR3 DNA reads TGTGCCAGCAGCCGCGGACAATGGGAAAACACCATATATTTT. Translating gives CASSRGQWENTIYF.

CDR3 residues: CASSLSGNLYNEQFF. In DNA form, the CDR3 reads TGTGCCAGCAGCCTAAGCGGGAACCTTTACAATGAGCAGTTCTTC. The chain joins TRBV7-9 to TRBJ2-1; 7 bases are a match to TRBD2. J was trimmed by 4 bases and V by 5 bases; bases with no gene match: 8. CDR1 and CDR2 from the germline V gene are SEHNR and FQNEAQ (reference sequence). The CDR3 consists of 15 residues.